Presented here are 5 T cell receptor beta chains from one specimen sequenced in a study of blood T cell repertoires in COVID-19. Sequencing was performed with immunoSEQ multiplex PCR; in TCRdb, only in-frame clones are kept and a portion is missing. Counted here are about 260,000 clones, approximately 90% occurring once; the ten biggest clones make up 3% to 4.5%. Sequences were obtained from peripheral blood. All receptors derive from a woman in her forties with acute or convalescent COVID-19.

The CDR3 DNA reads as TGTGCCAGCACTAGAAGGAGCGGGGGGGGTCAAGAGACCCAGTACTTC. Its protein product is CASTRRSGGGQETQYF. This chain links TRBV2 with TRBJ2-5, with 10 bases that match TRBD2. Looked up from germline, CDR1 is SNHLY and CDR2 is FYNNEI. The length of the CDR3 is 16 residues. Trimming cost V 7 bases and J 2 bases; bases outside gene matches: 10.

This sequence joins TRBV2 and TRBJ1-1, with D possibly TRBD1 on 6 matching bases. CDR3 length: 18 amino acids. The V end was cut by 7 bases, the J end by 1 base, with 25 bases between. Per the germline V gene, CDR1 is SNHLY and CDR2 is FYNNEI. The CDR3 loop is CASIRPHREGEPNTEAFF. In nucleotides, the CDR3 is TGTGCCAGCATTAGACCCCACAGGGAGGGGGAACCGAACACTGAAGCTTTCTTT.

The rearrangement links TRBV5-1 to TRBJ2-1; possible D gene TRBD2, 5 bases. This CDR3 has 16 residues. Germline V gene lookup returns CDR1 SGHRS and CDR2 YFSETQ. The ends were cut back, 1 base at V and 2 bases at J, with 13 bases in the middle. For the CDR3, the DNA is TGCGCCAGCAGCTTGACCCGGACTGTGACCTACAATGAGCAGTTCTTC. Protein sequence: CASSLTRTVTYNEQFF.

The rearrangement links TRBV2 to TRBJ2-6; weak D call: TRBD1 (6 bases). Germline-derived CDR1 and CDR2 are SNHLY and FYNNEI. This CDR3 comprises 19 residues. V was pared by 7 bases and J by 0 bases, with 22 bases between. The DNA for the CDR3 is TGTGCCAGCACCAAAGACAGGACACCCACCCTCTCTGGGGCCAACGTCCTGACTTTC. Its protein product is CASTKDRTPTLSGANVLTF.

The V and J genes are TRBV30 and TRBJ2-7; perhaps TRBD1 as D (5 bases). CDR3 length: 13 residues. Deletions cut 2 bases from V and 6 bases from J, with 14 bases between. Germline values: CDR1 GTSNPN, CDR2 SVGIG (reference sequence). The CDR3 region is CAWSPWGRVEQYV. CDR3 DNA: TGTGCCTGGAGTCCCTGGGGCAGGGTCGAGCAGTACGTC.